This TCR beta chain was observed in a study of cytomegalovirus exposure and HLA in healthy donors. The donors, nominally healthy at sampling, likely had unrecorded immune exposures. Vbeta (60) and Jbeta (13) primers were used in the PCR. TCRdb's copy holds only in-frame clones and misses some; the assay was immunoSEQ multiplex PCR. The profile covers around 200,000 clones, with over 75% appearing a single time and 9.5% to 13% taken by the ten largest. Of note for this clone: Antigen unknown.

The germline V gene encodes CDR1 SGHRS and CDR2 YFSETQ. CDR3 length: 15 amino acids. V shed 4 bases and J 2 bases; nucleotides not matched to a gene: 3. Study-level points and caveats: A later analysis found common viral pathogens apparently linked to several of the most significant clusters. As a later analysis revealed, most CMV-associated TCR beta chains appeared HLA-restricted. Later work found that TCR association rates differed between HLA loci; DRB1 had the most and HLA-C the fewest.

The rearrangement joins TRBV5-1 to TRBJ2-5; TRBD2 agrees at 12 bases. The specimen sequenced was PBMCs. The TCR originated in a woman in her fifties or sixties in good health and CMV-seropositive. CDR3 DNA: TGCGCCAGCAGCCACGGGACTAGCGGGCAAGAGACCCAGTACTTC. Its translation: CASSHGTSGQETQYF. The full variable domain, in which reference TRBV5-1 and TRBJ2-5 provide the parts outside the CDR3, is KAGVTQTPRYLIKTRGQQVTLSCSPISGHRSVSWYQQTPGQGLQFLFEYFSETQRNKGNFPGRFSGRQFSNSRSEMNVSTLELGDSALYLCASSHGTSGQETQYFGPGTRLLVL.